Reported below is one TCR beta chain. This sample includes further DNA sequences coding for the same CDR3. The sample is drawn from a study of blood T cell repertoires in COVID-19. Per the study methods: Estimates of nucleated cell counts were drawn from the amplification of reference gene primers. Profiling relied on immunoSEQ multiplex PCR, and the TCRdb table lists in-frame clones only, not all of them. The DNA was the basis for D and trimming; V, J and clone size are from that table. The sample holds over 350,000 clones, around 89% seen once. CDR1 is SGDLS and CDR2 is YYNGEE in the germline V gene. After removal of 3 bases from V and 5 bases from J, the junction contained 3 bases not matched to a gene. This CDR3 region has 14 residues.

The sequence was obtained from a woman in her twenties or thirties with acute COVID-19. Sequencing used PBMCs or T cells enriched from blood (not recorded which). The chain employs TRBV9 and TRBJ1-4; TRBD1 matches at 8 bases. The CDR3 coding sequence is TGTGCCAGCAGCGCCGGGACAGGAAATGAAAAACTGTTTTTT. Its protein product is CASSAGTGNEKLFF.